Shown below are 12 T cell receptor beta chains from a single sample sequenced in a study of T cells expressing NK-cell markers (dated by TCRdb to between 2020 and 2021). The library was prepared using 5' RACE. These reads were obtained on an Illumina HiSeq 2000. Each CDR3 protein sequence appears as one entry after TCRdb reprocessed the reads, and no DNA is included. This sample's table lists about 260,000 distinct CDR3 sequences. The top ten hold around 4.3% of the sample. The specimen was blood T cells: a sorted CD56 or NKG2C T cell subset, CD4+ or CD8+ T cells, or bulk PBMC T cells (not recorded which). The receptors originated from a woman between 18 and 70 years old in good health.

This rearrangement joins TRBV28 to TRBJ1-3. The CDR3 has 14 residues. Germline V gene data show CDR1 as MDHEN and CDR2 as SYDVKM. CDR3 in amino acids: CASSLGGYGNTIYF.

This chain uses TRBV6-1 with TRBJ1-6. This CDR3 has 15 amino acids. The germline gives CDR1 MNHNS, CDR2 SASEGT. CDR3 residues: CASRDLAGYNSPLHF.

The chain couples TRBV29-1 to TRBJ1-1. The CDR3 is 11 amino acids. Germline V gives CDR1 SQVTM, CDR2 ANQGSEA. The CDR3 here is CSVDMNTEAFF.

The chain carries TRBV11-2 and TRBJ2-7; TCRdb returns TRBD2, unconfirmable since there is no DNA. The CDR3 consists of 19 residues. From germline, CDR1 is SGHAT and CDR2 FQNNGV. CDR3 protein: CASSFLGRGSGRLTYEQYF.

V gene TRBV6-2 or TRBV6-3 combines with J gene TRBJ2-1. The CDR3 is 14 amino acids. Looked up from germline, CDR1 is MNHEY and CDR2 is SVGEGT. CDR3 sequence: CASSTGGASNEQFF.

V gene TRBV7-6 combines with J gene TRBJ1-1; there is no DNA to check the TCRdb D call of TRBD1. This CDR3 is built from 12 residues. Germline values: CDR1 SGHVS, CDR2 FNYEAQ. The CDR3 reads CASSSPDTEAFF. Looking up the rest from reference TRBV7-6 and TRBJ1-1 gives the full variable domain: GAGVSQSPRYKVTKRGQDVALRCDPISGHVSLYWYRQALGQGPEFLTYFNYEAQQDKSGLPNDRFSAERPEGSISTLTIQRTEQRDSAMYRCASSSPDTEAFFGQGTRLTVV.

This chain uses TRBV29-1 with TRBJ2-1. Germline CDR1 reads SQVTM; CDR2 reads ANQGSEA. The CDR3 has 15 residues. The CDR3 spells CSVGIQAASYNEQFF.

V usage is TRBV21-1 and J usage is TRBJ2-1; with no DNA, the TCRdb D assignment of TRBD2 cannot be verified. TRBV21-1 is a documented pseudogene. The CDR3 extends over 15 amino acids. The CDR3 loop reads CASRVAGRDHNEQFF.

The V gene is TRBV11-2, the J gene TRBJ2-1; the TCRdb call, TRBD2, lacks DNA for checking. Germline assignment: CDR1 SGHAT and CDR2 FQNNGV. This CDR3 is built from 19 residues. This chain's CDR3 is CASSLEAGPAVSSYNEQFF.

This chain uses TRBV7-6 with TRBJ2-5; TCRdb's D call, TRBD1, is unchecked because there is no DNA. There are 15 residues in the CDR3. In germline, CDR1 is SGHVS, CDR2 FNYEAQ. CDR3 amino acids: CASSQRGQGAETQYF.

The chain has TRBV20-1 and TRBJ1-5. This CDR3 is 16 amino acids long. Germline V gene data show CDR1 as DFQATT and CDR2 as SNEGSKA (reference sequence). The CDR3 sequence is CSAILLSKGSNQPQHF.

The J gene is TRBJ2-7, the V gene TRBV20-1; TCRdb picks TRBD2, but there is no DNA to check that call. This CDR3 region has 14 residues. Germline assignment: CDR1 DFQATT and CDR2 SNEGSKA (reference sequence). CDR3 amino acids: CSARVDSGPYEQYF.